Presented here are 20 T cell receptor beta chains from one specimen sequenced in a study of OX40 agonist ivuxolimab in advanced cancers. Clones were read by immunoSEQ multiplex PCR, and TCRdb kept only the in-frame ones, dropping some. The sample has 55,000 to 75,000 clones, about 86% seen once. The sample here was CD4+ or CD8+ T cells sorted from blood, taken in a trial of the OX40 agonist ivuxolimab. The receptors here all came from an adult with an advanced solid tumor such as melanoma, head and neck, liver or kidney cancer.

V usage is TRBV29-1 and J usage is TRBJ2-2; 8 bases agree with TRBD1. CDR3 length: 14 residues. CDR1 is SQVTM, CDR2 ANQGSEA, per germline. V shed 5 bases and J 7 bases; nucleotides not matched to a gene: 9. This CDR3 reads CSVTVGTGHGELFF. In nucleotides, the CDR3 is TGCAGCGTTACTGTCGGGACAGGCCACGGGGAGCTGTTTTTT.

V gene TRBV11-1 combines with J gene TRBJ2-2; D remains unclear. The CDR3 spans 13 residues. The V end was cut by 5 bases, the J end by 2 bases, with 6 bases between. Germline V CDR1 and CDR2: SGHAT, FQDESV (reference sequence). In DNA form, the CDR3 reads TGTGCCAGCAGCAGGGCTAACACCGGGGAGCTGTTTTTT. Encoded protein: CASSRANTGELFF.

The chain has TRBV7-9 and TRBJ1-4; D unclear. This CDR3 region has 15 residues. Germline values: CDR1 SEHNR, CDR2 FQNEAQ (reference sequence). Between the trimmed V and J ends, which lost 6 bases and 1 base, there was a span of 12 bases. CDR3 nucleotide sequence: TGTGCCAGCAGGGATGTCGGGGTAACTAATGAAAAACTGTTTTTT. It codes for CASRDVGVTNEKLFF.

This chain connects TRBV28 to TRBJ1-5; unclear D gene. Trimming took off 7 bases at V and 6 bases at J, with 7 bases between the two ends. Germline V gives CDR1 MDHEN, CDR2 SYDVKM. This CDR3 is 11 amino acids long. The CDR3 DNA sequence: TGTGCCAGCACCTCTGGTCAGCCCCAGCATTTT. It encodes CASTSGQPQHF. The full variable domain, with the rest looked up from reference TRBV28 and TRBJ1-5, is DVKVTQSSRYLVKRTGEKVFLECVQDMDHENMFWYRQDPGLGLRLIYFSYDVKMKEKGDIPEGYSVSREKKERFSLILESASTNQTSMYLCASTSGQPQHFGDGTRLSIL.

The chain is built from TRBV7-2 and TRBJ2-3, with TRBD2 as a possible D gene (6 bases). The CDR3 is made up of 15 amino acids. The V end was cut by 1 base, the J end by 5 bases, with 13 bases between. From germline, CDR1 is SGHTA and CDR2 FQGNSA. The CDR3 DNA sequence: TGTGCCAGCAGCTTAGTCGGAGGGTCTGGAGATACGCAGTATTTT. It translates to CASSLVGGSGDTQYF.

CDR3 sequence: CASSPGRGETQYF. In DNA, the CDR3 is TGTGCCAGCAGTCCCGGGAGGGGGGAGACCCAGTACTTC. V usage is TRBV27 and J usage is TRBJ2-5; TRBD2 agrees at 8 bases. CDR1 and CDR2 (germline): MNHEY, SMNVEV (reference sequence). After removal of 5 bases from V and 5 bases from J, the junction contained 4 bases not matched to a gene. The CDR3 runs to 13 residues.

The chain combines TRBV28 with TRBJ1-4; D unresolved. The germline V and J ends were trimmed by 4 bases and 5 bases, with 14 bases remaining between them. Germline CDR1 and CDR2: MDHEN and SYDVKM. The CDR3 loop spans 15 amino acids. CDR3 protein: CASSSAGYRNEKLFF. The CDR3 coding sequence is TGTGCCAGCAGTTCCGCCGGGTACCGCAATGAAAAACTGTTTTTT.

This chain uses TRBV6-6 with TRBJ2-1, with a tentative D call TRBD2 (6 bases). V was clipped by 4 bases and J by 7 bases, with 17 bases between them. The CDR3 consists of 15 residues. Germline CDR1 is MNHNY and CDR2 is SVGAGI (reference sequence). CDR3 coding DNA: TGTGCCAGCAGTTTCACTAGCCCCTCAGGAAATGAGCAGTTCTTC. Translating gives CASSFTSPSGNEQFF.

The chain carries TRBV6-6 and TRBJ2-7; D may be TRBD1 or TRBD2 (5 bases each). There are 16 residues in the CDR3. Trimming took off 4 bases at V and 1 base at J, with 17 bases between the two ends. Germline V gives CDR1 MNHNY, CDR2 SVGAGI (reference sequence). The CDR3 spells CASSLPPGQGSYEQYF. The DNA of the CDR3 is TGTGCCAGCAGTTTGCCCCCGGGGCAGGGATCCTACGAGCAGTACTTC.

The chain uses TRBV11-3 and TRBJ1-3, with a tentative D call TRBD1 (6 bases). This CDR3 is built from 13 residues. Trimming stripped 5 bases from V and 4 bases from J, with 9 bases between. Germline V gene lookup returns CDR1 SGHNT and CDR2 YENEEA. The CDR3 region is CASSTGTGNTIYF. The CDR3 nucleotides are TGTGCCAGCAGCACTGGGACAGGAAACACCATATATTTT.

The gene calls are TRBV6-1 and TRBJ2-2; maybe TRBD2 (6 bases). Germline CDR1 and CDR2: MNHNS and SASEGT. The ends were cut back, 6 bases at V and 7 bases at J, with 12 bases in the middle. The CDR3 consists of 13 residues. The CDR3 DNA is TGTGCCAGCAGACCCAGGGAGGTCGGGGAGCTGTTTTTT. Its protein is CASRPREVGELFF.

The rearrangement uses TRBV4-2 and TRBJ2-5, with D perhaps matching TRBD1 (6 bases). Trimming stripped 1 base from V and 5 bases from J, with 11 bases between. Germline V lookup: CDR1 LGHNA, CDR2 YNFKEQ. The CDR3 contains 14 residues. CDR3 region: CASSQGNRDETQYF. CDR3 bases: TGTGCCAGCAGCCAAGGAAACAGGGACGAGACCCAGTACTTC.

This chain joins TRBV5-1 and TRBJ2-1; D is perhaps TRBD2 (5 bases). The CDR3 is made up of 15 amino acids. Germline CDR1 and CDR2: SGHRS and YFSETQ. The V gene lost 0 bases and the J gene lost 7 bases, with 14 bases spanning the gap. The CDR3 is CASSLAGKERNEQFF. In DNA form, the CDR3 reads TGCGCCAGCAGCTTGGCCGGGAAGGAAAGGAATGAGCAGTTCTTC. The whole variable domain, filled in from reference TRBV5-1 and TRBJ2-1, reads KAGVTQTPRYLIKTRGQQVTLSCSPISGHRSVSWYQQTPGQGLQFLFEYFSETQRNKGNFPGRFSGRQFSNSRSEMNVSTLELGDSALYLCASSLAGKERNEQFFGPGTRLTVL.

This chain joins TRBV5-6 and TRBJ2-1; D unresolved. The germline V and J ends were trimmed by 5 bases and 0 bases, with 21 bases remaining between them. The CDR3 consists of 18 residues. CDR1 is SGHDT and CDR2 is YYEEEE in the germline V gene. Written as DNA, the CDR3 is TGTGCCAGCAGAACCACGGCGGTTCGGCAAAGCTCCTACAATGAGCAGTTCTTC. It codes for CASRTTAVRQSSYNEQFF.

The chain carries TRBV18 and TRBJ1-2; TRBD1 agrees at 8 bases. The germline CDR1 and CDR2 sequences are KGHSH and LQKENI. Losses at the gene ends were 4 bases for V and 8 bases for J; bases not matched to a gene: 3. This CDR3 region has 12 residues. The CDR3 sequence: CASSQTGEGYTF. The CDR3 DNA is TGTGCCAGCTCACAGACAGGGGAGGGCTACACCTTC.

The CDR3 DNA reads as TGTGCCAGCAGTGAGACAGGGAGGAACACTGAAGCTTTCTTT. As protein: CASSETGRNTEAFF. The rearrangement joins TRBV5-6 to TRBJ1-1; 7 nucleotides match TRBD1. The CDR3 sequence is 14 residues long. V trimming: 5 bases; J trimming: 1 base; junction bases outside the gene matches: 5. Germline lookup yields CDR1 SGHDT and CDR2 YYEEEE. The full variable domain, completed using reference TRBV5-6 and TRBJ1-1, is DAGVTQSPTHLIKTRGQQVTLRCSPKSGHDTVSWYQQALGQGPQFIFQYYEEEERQRGNFPDRFSGHQFPNYSSELNVNALLLGDSALYLCASSETGRNTEAFFGQGTRLTVV.

This rearrangement joins TRBV7-2 to TRBJ2-1; tentative D call: TRBD1 (5 bases). There are 14 residues in the CDR3. Germline assignment: CDR1 SGHTA and CDR2 FQGNSA. V lost 3 bases and J 4 bases, leaving 10 bases between the germline ends. The CDR3 protein is CASSFRADYNEQFF. DNA of the CDR3: TGTGCCAGCAGCTTCAGGGCGGATTACAATGAGCAGTTCTTC.

This rearrangement joins TRBV18 to TRBJ2-7; D perhaps matches TRBD2 (5 bases). V dropped 0 bases and J dropped 6 bases, with 9 bases sitting between them. Per germline, CDR1 KGHSH and CDR2 LQKENI. The CDR3 runs to 13 residues. CDR3 loop: CASSPPTEGEQYF. The DNA for the CDR3 is TGTGCCAGCTCACCACCGACTGAGGGCGAGCAGTACTTC.

The gene calls are TRBV28 and TRBJ1-2; 9 positions agree with TRBD1. The CDR3 runs to 13 residues. Germline-derived CDR1 and CDR2 are MDHEN and SYDVKM. After removal of 8 bases from V and 8 bases from J, the junction contained 9 bases not matched to a gene. The CDR3 DNA reads TGTGCCAGCGGACAGGGGCGAAGTGACGGCTACACCTTC. It specifies CASGQGRSDGYTF.

The chain combines TRBV5-1 with TRBJ2-5; TRBD1 aligns across 8 bases. The germline CDR1 and CDR2 sequences are SGHRS and YFSETQ. The V and J ends lost 2 bases and 4 bases, in that order; junction bases with no gene match: 10. The CDR3 totals 16 residues. The CDR3, as DNA: TGCGCCAGCAGCTTAGGACAGGGAAGGGCTGGAGAGACCCAGTACTTC. It encodes CASSLGQGRAGETQYF.